This T cell receptor beta chain was found in a study of response to subunit inactivated influenza vaccine. Each CDR3 protein gets one entry after TCRdb re-called the RT-PCR reads with MiXCR. The data contain roughly 540,000 distinct CDR3 sequences, under 30% of them seen just once; the ten biggest clones take up around 2.8%. This CDR3 contains 16 residues. There are many counts of this clonotype. Compared with germline, one end of the junction differs, possibly owing to a read error. Separately, the same data were catalogued under a study of T cells expressing NK-cell markers. As that study records: A 5'RACE template switching approach incorporating UMIs was used to make TCR beta cDNA.

J is TRBJ2-5 and V is TRBV12-3 or TRBV12-4; D is possibly TRBD1 (5 bases). Source: CD4+ T cells sorted from PBMCs, taken roughly 13 days after vaccination. The sequence was obtained from a man in his fifties or sixties who received an inactivated influenza vaccine. CDR3 protein: CASSLEARANQETQYF. The CDR3 bases are TGTGCCAGCAGCTTAGAGGCCAGGGCTAACCAAGAGACCCAGTACTTC.